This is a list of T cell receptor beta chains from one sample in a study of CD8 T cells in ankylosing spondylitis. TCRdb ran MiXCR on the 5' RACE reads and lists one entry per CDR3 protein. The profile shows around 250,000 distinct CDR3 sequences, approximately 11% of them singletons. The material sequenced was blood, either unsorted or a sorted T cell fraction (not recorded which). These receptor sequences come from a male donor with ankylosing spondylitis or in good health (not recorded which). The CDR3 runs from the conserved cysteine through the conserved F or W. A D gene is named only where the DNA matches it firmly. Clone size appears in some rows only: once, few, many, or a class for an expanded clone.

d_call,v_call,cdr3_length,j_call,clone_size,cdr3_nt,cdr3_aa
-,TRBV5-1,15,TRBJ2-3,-,TGCGCCAGCAGCCCGGACGGGGGTGTGGCAGATACGCAGTATTTT,CASSPDGGVADTQYF
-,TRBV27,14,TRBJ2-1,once,TGTGCCAGCAGAGCCCTCCGCGCGAGGAATGAGCAGTTCTTC,CASRALRARNEQFF
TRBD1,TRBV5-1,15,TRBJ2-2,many,TGCGCCAGCAGCGTTACAGGGGCGAACACCGGGGAGCTGTTTTTT,CASSVTGANTGELFF
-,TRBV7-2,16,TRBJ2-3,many,TGTGCCAGCAGCTTATCGGGCGGGGACATAGCAGATACGCAGTATTTT,CASSLSGGDIADTQYF
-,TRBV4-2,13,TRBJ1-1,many,TGTGCCAGCAGCCCCGTAATGGACCCTGAAGCTTTCTTT,CASSPVMDPEAFF
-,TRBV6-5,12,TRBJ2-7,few,TGTGCCAGTTCCTCTGGGATTTACGAGCAGTACTTC,CASSSGIYEQYF
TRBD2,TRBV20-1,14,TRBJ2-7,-,TGCAGTGCTAGAGATGCGAGCGGGGGATACGAGCAGTACTTC,CSARDASGGYEQYF
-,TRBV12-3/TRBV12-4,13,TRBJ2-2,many,TGTGCCAGCAGTCCTCGATACACCGGGGAGCTGTTTTTT,CASSPRYTGELFF
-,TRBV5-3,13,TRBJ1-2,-,TGTGCCAGAAAGCCCCGAGTGGCCCGAGGCTACACCTTC,CARKPRVARGYTF
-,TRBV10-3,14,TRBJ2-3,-,TGTGCCATCCAGACTGGATATAGCACAGATACGCAGTATTTT,CAIQTGYSTDTQYF
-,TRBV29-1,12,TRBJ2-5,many,TGCAGCGTTGAAGCCGGACCTAGAATACAGTACTTC,CSVEAGPRIQYF
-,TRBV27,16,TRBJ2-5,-,TGTGCCAGCAGTTTATCCAGGATGTCACGGGGAGAGACCCAGTACTTC,CASSLSRMSRGETQYF
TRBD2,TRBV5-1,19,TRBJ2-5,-,TGCGCCAGCAGCTTATCCGGGACTAGCGGGGGGGTAAAACAAGAGACCCAGTACTTC,CASSLSGTSGGVKQETQYF
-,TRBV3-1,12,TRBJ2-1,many,TGTGCCAGCAGCCAAACGGGGAATGAGCAGTTCTTC,CASSQTGNEQFF
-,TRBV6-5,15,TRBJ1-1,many,TGTGCCAGCAGTTACAACCAGGGAGGGAACACTGAAGCTTTCTTT,CASSYNQGGNTEAFF
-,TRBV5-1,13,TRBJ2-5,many,TGCGCCAGCTCCGGCAGGGCGCAAGAGACCCAGTACTTC,CASSGRAQETQYF
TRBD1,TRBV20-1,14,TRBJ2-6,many,TGCAGTGCTTCTAGGGGGCCTGGGGCCAACGTCCTGACTTTC,CSASRGPGANVLTF
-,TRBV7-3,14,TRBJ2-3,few,TGTGCCAGCAGCTTAACAGGGAGCGGGCTTACGCAGTATTTT,CASSLTGSGLTQYF
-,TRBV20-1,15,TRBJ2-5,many,TGCAGTGCAGTGGGTAGCCAGGGATGGGGAGAGACCCAGTACTTC,CSAVGSQGWGETQYF
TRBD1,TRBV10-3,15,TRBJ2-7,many,TGTGCCATCAGTGAGCCGAGGACAGGGGTGGGAGAGCAGTACTTC,CAISEPRTGVGEQYF
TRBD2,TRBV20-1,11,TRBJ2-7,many,TGCAGTGCCGGGGGGGTTTACGAGCAGTACTTC,CSAGGVYEQYF
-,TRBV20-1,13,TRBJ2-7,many,TGCAGTGCTAGTTACCGTTCTCCTTTTGAGCAGTACTTC,CSASYRSPFEQYF
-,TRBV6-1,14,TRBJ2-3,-,TGTGCCAGCAGTGTTATGAGAGAGGCATATACGCAGTATTTT,CASSVMREAYTQYF
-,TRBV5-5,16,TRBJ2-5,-,TGTGCCAGCAGCCGCGTTGGGGGAGAGATGGAAGAGACCCAGTACTTC,CASSRVGGEMEETQYF
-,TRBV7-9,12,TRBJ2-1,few,TGTGCCAGCAGCTTAGTCCAGGATCAGCAGTTCTTC,CASSLVQDQQFF
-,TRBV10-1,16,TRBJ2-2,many,TGCGCCAGCAGTGAGTCCTCCCCAGCCCCAACCGGGGAGCTGTTTTTT,CASSESSPAPTGELFF
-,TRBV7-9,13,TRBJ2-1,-,TGTGCCAGCAGCCCGAACCCGGAACTGCCTCAGTTCTTC,CASSPNPELPQFF
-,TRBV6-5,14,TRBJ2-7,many,TGTGCCAGCAGTTACCACAGGGACCGCTACGAGCAGTACTTC,CASSYHRDRYEQYF
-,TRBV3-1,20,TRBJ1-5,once,TGTGCCAGCAGCTCAAGTCTCAGGGGAAAGTTTGGACTTGGGGATCAGCCCCAGCATTTT,CASSSSLRGKFGLGDQPQHF
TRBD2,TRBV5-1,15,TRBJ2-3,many,TGCGCCAGCAGGAGCGCGGGGGAGCCCACAGATACGCAGTATTTT,CASRSAGEPTDTQYF
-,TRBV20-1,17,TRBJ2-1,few,TGCAGTGCTAGTGATCTTAGGACAACTAGCTCCTACAATGAGCAGTTCTTC,CSASDLRTTSSYNEQFF
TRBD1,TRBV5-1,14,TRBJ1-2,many,TGCGCCAGCAGCTCTACAGGGGATTACTATGGCTACACCTTC,CASSSTGDYYGYTF
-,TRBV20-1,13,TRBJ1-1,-,TGCAGTGCTAGAGATCTGGGCGACACTGAAGCTTTCTTT,CSARDLGDTEAFF
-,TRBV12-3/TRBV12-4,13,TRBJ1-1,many,TGTGCCAGCAGTTCAATCGAAGGTACTGAAGCTTTCTTT,CASSSIEGTEAFF
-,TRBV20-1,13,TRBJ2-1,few,TGCAGTGCTAGCTCGAATTCCTACAATGAGCAGTTCTTC,CSASSNSYNEQFF
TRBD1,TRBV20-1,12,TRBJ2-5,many,TGCAGTGCTATTGGGGACAGCCAGACCCAGTACTTC,CSAIGDSQTQYF
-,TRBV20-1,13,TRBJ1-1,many,TGCAGTGCCCAGGGACGGTTGAACACTGAAGCTTTCTTT,CSAQGRLNTEAFF
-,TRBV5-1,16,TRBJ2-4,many,TGCGCCAGCAGCGGAGGGACAGCCCTGGAGAGAAACATTCAGTACTTC,CASSGGTALERNIQYF
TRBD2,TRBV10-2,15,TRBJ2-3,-,TGCGCCAGCAGTAAGACTAGCGGGGAGTTAGATACGCAGTATTTT,CASSKTSGELDTQYF
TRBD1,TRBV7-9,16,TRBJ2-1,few,TGTGCCAGCAGCTCGGCCGACAGGGAAAGGGACAATGAGCAGTTCTTC,CASSSADRERDNEQFF
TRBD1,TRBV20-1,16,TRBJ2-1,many,TGCAGTGCTAGTTCTGAGACAGGGAGCTCCTACAATGAGCAGTTCTTC,CSASSETGSSYNEQFF
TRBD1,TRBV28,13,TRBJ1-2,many,TGTGCCAGCAGTTTATTACAGGGGGGTGGCTACACCTTC,CASSLLQGGGYTF
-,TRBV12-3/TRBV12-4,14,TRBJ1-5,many,TGTGCCAGCAGTTTGAGGGTGGGGAATCAGCCCCAGCATTTT,CASSLRVGNQPQHF
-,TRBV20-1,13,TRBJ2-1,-,TGCAGTGCTACGACAGGACTAGTCCTTGAGCAGTTCTTC,CSATTGLVLEQFF